These T cell receptor beta chains were read from a single sample in a study of Ad26.COV2.S vaccination and SARS-CoV-2 variants. Clones were read by immunoSEQ multiplex PCR, and TCRdb kept only the in-frame ones, dropping some. The sample yields under 400,000 clones, over 75% seen once. The sequencing used peripheral blood, collected in a trial of Ad26.COV2.S vaccine versus placebo. The receptors here all came from a person aged 18-60 years who received the Ad26.COV2.S COVID-19 vaccine or a placebo. Both conserved end residues are part of each CDR3. D genes are given only for firm matches. Rows give clone size only sometimes, using once, few, many, or a class for an expanded clone.

CDR3 DNA | CDR3 protein | V gene | clone size | J gene | D gene
TGCGCCAGCAGCTTGGAGGGGAGTGTACTCGGGGAGCTGTTTTTT | CASSLEGSVLGELFF | TRBV5-1 | . | TRBJ2-2 | .
TGTGCCAGCAGTTCGGACAGGGGTAGTAATTCACCCCTCCACTTT | CASSSDRGSNSPLHF | TRBV13 | . | TRBJ1-6 | TRBD1
TGTGCCAGTAGTATAGGTCCTAGCGGGGACAATGAGCAGTTCTTC | CASSIGPSGDNEQFF | TRBV19 | . | TRBJ2-1 | TRBD2
TGCAGTGCTAGTTACAGAGGGGGATATGGCTACACCTTC | CSASYRGGYGYTF | TRBV20-1 | once | TRBJ1-2 | .
TGTGCCAGCAGCTTAGCGTTGAGTTATAGCAATCAGCCCCAGCATTTT | CASSLALSYSNQPQHF | TRBV7-8 | . | TRBJ1-5 | .
TGTGCCAGTAGTATAGTCGGCAGCGATGAGCAGTTCTTC | CASSIVGSDEQFF | TRBV19 | . | TRBJ2-1 | .
TGTGCCAGCCAGATCTCGACAGGGAGTAATTCACCCCTCCACTTT | CASQISTGSNSPLHF | TRBV2 | . | TRBJ1-6 | TRBD1
TGTGCCAGCAGCCGTACAGGGGGACAAGAGACCCAGTACTTC | CASSRTGGQETQYF | TRBV7-9 | . | TRBJ2-5 | TRBD1
TGTGCCAGCAGCCCCGCGGGGGCGGCAAAATTGGACATTCAGTACTTC | CASSPAGAAKLDIQYF | TRBV7-9 | . | TRBJ2-4 | .
TGCAGCGTTCTCGACGGGATCTCCTACGAGCAGTACTTC | CSVLDGISYEQYF | TRBV29-1 | . | TRBJ2-7 | .
TGTGCTAGCAGTTTTGGGGTGGAGGCTGGGCAAGAGACCCAGTACTTC | CASSFGVEAGQETQYF | TRBV7-7 | few | TRBJ2-5 | .
TGTGCCAGCAGCGCCCCCCGAGGGACAGGAATTAAGCCCCTCCACTTT | CASSAPRGTGIKPLHF | TRBV11-2 | . | TRBJ1-6 | TRBD1
TGTGCCAGCAGTTACTCACTAGCGGACCAAGAGACCCAGTACTTC | CASSYSLADQETQYF | TRBV6-5 | . | TRBJ2-5 | TRBD2
TGTGCCAGCAGCGCAGGGTTCTATGGCTACACCTTC | CASSAGFYGYTF | TRBV6-5 | few | TRBJ1-2 | .
TGTGCCAGCAGCGCCGTGCGGACTAGGAGTGGCTACAATGAGCAGTTCTTC | CASSAVRTRSGYNEQFF | TRBV9 | . | TRBJ2-1 | TRBD2
TGTGCCAGTAGTAACCTCGCCAGGGGAAAGGGCTACGAGCAGTACTTC | CASSNLARGKGYEQYF | TRBV19 | . | TRBJ2-7 | .
TGTGCCAGCAGCTTTAAGTCTGGGAGGCAGCCCCAGCATTTT | CASSFKSGRQPQHF | TRBV7-2 | . | TRBJ1-5 | .
TGTGCCAGCTCACCAACGTCAAGCTCCTACGAGCAGTACTTC | CASSPTSSSYEQYF | TRBV18 | few | TRBJ2-7 | .
TGTGCCAGCAGCTTAGTGGATGCGGCAGATACGCAGTATTTT | CASSLVDAADTQYF | TRBV7-9 | . | TRBJ2-3 | .
TGTGCCAGCTCACACGACAGGGGAGGTGAAAAACTGTTTTTT | CASSHDRGGEKLFF | TRBV18 | . | TRBJ1-4 | TRBD1
TGTGCCAGCAGTGATAGCGGGGGGGCCACAGATACGCAGTATTTT | CASSDSGGATDTQYF | TRBV6-4 | . | TRBJ2-3 | TRBD2
TGTGCCAGCGACAGTCTCGGCTCCTACAATGAGCAGTTCTTC | CASDSLGSYNEQFF | TRBV2 | once | TRBJ2-1 | .
TGTGCTAGCAGCTTAGCAATGACAGGGCGCCAAGAGACCCAGTACTTC | CASSLAMTGRQETQYF | TRBV7-7 | . | TRBJ2-5 | TRBD1